This T cell receptor beta chain originates from a study of blood T cell repertoires in COVID-19. In the original analysis: Cell counts per sample came from amplifying reference gene primers. Using immunoSEQ multiplex PCR, the repertoire was profiled, and TCRdb retains in-frame clones only, with some absent. The V and J calls and clone size come from that table; D and trimming were worked out from the DNA. The table has more than 300,000 clones, about 90% seen once. The CDR3 runs to 14 residues. CDR1 is SGHRS, CDR2 YFSETQ, per germline. The V end was cut by 4 bases, the J end by 6 bases, with 15 bases between.

The rearrangement uses TRBV5-1 and TRBJ2-3; maybe TRBD2 (6 bases). The source is a woman aged 18-29 years who had recovered from COVID-19. The sample taken for sequencing was peripheral blood. CDR3 amino acids: CASSAGTGGDTQYF. The CDR3 DNA follows: TGCGCCAGCAGCGCCGGGACTGGGGGGGATACGCAGTATTTT.